This record concerns one T cell receptor beta chain sequence. What it binds is not known. Samples were assayed with immunoSEQ v3.0 at survey level. Measured with immunoSEQ multiplex PCR; TCRdb has only the in-frame clones, and not every one. Of some 25,000 clones listed, roughly 83% are singletons. The record originates from a study of long-term antiretroviral therapy in people with HIV. On the study more broadly: The earliest samples came from an era when ART typically awaited falling CD4 counts.

Points from the study as a whole: Versus controls, repertoires in people with HIV had narrower CDR3 length ranges. Even long-term ART left TRB diversity below transplant donor controls, despite gains. Those clones which expanded before ART made up the dominant part of the repertoire at all time points.

Germline V lookup: CDR1 SGHTS, CDR2 YDEGEE. V was clipped by 0 bases and J by 3 bases, with 15 bases between them. The CDR3 covers 16 residues. The TCR was taken from a man between 25 and 39 years old with HIV. The V call is TRBV5-8, the J call TRBJ1-2, with a tentative D call TRBD1 (6 bases). The source material was unsorted PBMCs, sampled 0.7 years before starting antiretroviral therapy. The chain's CDR3 is CASSLVTGGRYYGYTF. CDR3 sequence (DNA): TGTGCCAGCAGCTTGGTCACGGGGGGCCGATACTATGGCTACACCTTC. Full variable domain (missing parts from reference TRBV5-8 and TRBJ1-2): EAGVTQSPTHLIKTRGQQATLRCSPISGHTSVYWYQQALGLGLQFLLWYDEGEERNRGNFPPRFSGRQFPNYSSELNVNALELEDSALYLCASSLVTGGRYYGYTFGSGTRLTVV.